The rows below give T cell receptor beta chains drawn from one sample of a study of response to subunit inactivated influenza vaccine. Using its own MiXCR run on the RT-PCR reads, TCRdb lists one record per CDR3 protein. Of approximately 530,000 distinct CDR3 sequences in the sample, less than 7.5% are singletons; the top ten hold approximately 14%. Material: PBMCs from blood, obtained less than 30 months after vaccination. Receptor source: a man between 45 and 75 years old who received an inactivated influenza vaccine. Each CDR3 is given with its conserved first and last residue. A D gene is named only where the DNA matches it firmly. Clone size is given for some rows only: seen once, a few or many times, or a class if the clone is expanded.

J gene: TRBJ1-1
V gene: TRBV5-5
D gene: .
clone size: many
CDR3 DNA: TGTGCCAGCAGCTTGGTAGAGACTGAAGCTTTCTTT
CDR3 protein: CASSLVETEAFF

J gene: TRBJ2-5
V gene: TRBV7-2
D gene: .
clone size: few
CDR3 DNA: TGTGCCAGCAGCTACCGATCTGGCGTAGAGACCCAGTACTTC
CDR3 protein: CASSYRSGVETQYF

J gene: TRBJ2-7
V gene: TRBV2
D gene: TRBD2
clone size: few
CDR3 DNA: TGTGCCAGCAGCCAAAGCGGGATGTACGAGCAGTACTTC
CDR3 protein: CASSQSGMYEQYF

J gene: TRBJ1-1
V gene: TRBV2
D gene: .
clone size: many
CDR3 DNA: TGTGCCAGATCCGGGCCCATGAACACTGAAGCTTTCTTT
CDR3 protein: CARSGPMNTEAFF

J gene: TRBJ2-5
V gene: TRBV7-9
D gene: .
clone size: few
CDR3 DNA: TGTGCCAGCAGGCGGACTCCTCGCGGGGAGACCCAGTACTTC
CDR3 protein: CASRRTPRGETQYF

J gene: TRBJ2-3
V gene: TRBV4-3
D gene: TRBD2
clone size: .
CDR3 DNA: TGCGCCAGCAGCCAAGATGGGGGGGTGGAAGATACGCAGTATTTT
CDR3 protein: CASSQDGGVEDTQYF

J gene: TRBJ1-1
V gene: TRBV7-2
D gene: .
clone size: many
CDR3 DNA: TGTGCCAGCATCGAAGTCGGGAACACTGAAGCTTTCTTT
CDR3 protein: CASIEVGNTEAFF

J gene: TRBJ2-2
V gene: TRBV20-1
D gene: TRBD2
clone size: .
CDR3 DNA: TGCAGTGCTTGGGGCAGCGGGGGGTCCGCCGGGGAGCTGTTTTTT
CDR3 protein: CSAWGSGGSAGELFF

J gene: TRBJ2-1
V gene: TRBV29-1
D gene: .
clone size: many
CDR3 DNA: TGCAGCGTTGAGGTGTTTGCAAATGAGCAGTTCTTC
CDR3 protein: CSVEVFANEQFF

J gene: TRBJ2-3
V gene: TRBV5-5
D gene: TRBD1
clone size: many
CDR3 DNA: TGTGCCAGCAGCACCGGGACAGCTGGGGTCACAGATACGCAGTATTTT
CDR3 protein: CASSTGTAGVTDTQYF

J gene: TRBJ2-5
V gene: TRBV9
D gene: TRBD2
clone size: few
CDR3 DNA: TGTGCCAGCAGCGTAGAAAAGGGACTAGAGGGGGAGACCCAGTACTTC
CDR3 protein: CASSVEKGLEGETQYF

J gene: TRBJ2-7
V gene: TRBV6-5
D gene: TRBD2
clone size: many
CDR3 DNA: TGTGCCAGCAGTTACTCGACCCTAGCGGGGTGGGAGCAGTACTTC
CDR3 protein: CASSYSTLAGWEQYF

J gene: TRBJ2-3
V gene: TRBV9
D gene: TRBD2
clone size: few
CDR3 DNA: TGTGCCAGCAGCGTAGGGCTAGCGGGGCCCATTGATACGCAGTATTTT
CDR3 protein: CASSVGLAGPIDTQYF